The 22 T cell receptor beta chains below were found in one sample sequenced in a study of metastatic and nonmetastatic thyroid tumors. Not a single patient had been given any form of treatment at any point before undergoing thyroid surgery. TCRdb re-analyzed the PCR reads through MiXCR. The table has over 20,000 clones, about 11% seen once. Sequenced: blood. The receptors were gathered from a female donor with papillary thyroid cancer or a benign thyroid nodule (not recorded which). Some clones in this sample may be carry-over from other donors' samples.

This clone has ten or more counts. The rearrangement links TRBV5-8 to TRBJ2-7; 7 bases are a match to TRBD2. There are 16 residues in the CDR3. From germline, CDR1 is SGHTS and CDR2 YDEGEE. Germline trimming cut 3 bases from V and 0 bases from J; bases unmatched to any gene: 9. The DNA of the CDR3 is TGTGCCAGCAGCTGGGAGTTCGGGGGGTACTCCTACGAGCAGTACTTC. It yields the protein CASSWEFGGYSYEQYF.

About this clone itself: This clone may be a read error of a much larger clone one base away. The same CDR3 also results from other DNA sequences found in this sample. The chain recombines TRBV5-4 with TRBJ2-1; no reliable D call. Germline loops: CDR1 SGHNT, CDR2 YYREEE (reference sequence). The CDR3 covers 12 residues. The ends were cut back, 5 bases at V and 3 bases at J, with 6 bases in the middle. CDR3 bases: TGTGCCAGCAGTCCGAACTACAATGAGCAGTTCTTC. Encoded protein: CASSPNYNEQFF.

The rearrangement uses TRBV28 and TRBJ2-2; D is uncertain. Germline V lookup: CDR1 MDHEN, CDR2 SYDVKM. This CDR3 contains 12 residues. The germline V and J ends were trimmed by 7 bases and 7 bases, with 10 bases remaining between them. CDR3 region: CASTPGNGELFF. DNA of the CDR3: TGTGCCAGCACCCCCGGTAACGGGGAGCTGTTTTTT.

At least ten counts were recorded for this clone. J is TRBJ2-2 and V is TRBV19; no clear D. The germline CDR1 and CDR2 sequences are LNHDA and SQIVND (reference sequence). V lost 1 base, J lost 5 bases, and 14 bases lay in between. CDR3 length: 16 residues. CDR3 DNA: TGTGCCAGTAGTATAGTCCAATCCATGGGAACCGGGGAGCTGTTTTTT. Translated: CASSIVQSMGTGELFF.

There are a few counts of this clone. This sequence joins TRBV28 and TRBJ2-1; 9 bases align to TRBD2. V was pared by 2 bases and J by 8 bases, with 4 bases of the junction left unmatched. The CDR3 has 14 amino acids. Germline V CDR1 and CDR2: MDHEN, SYDVKM. CDR3 amino acids: CASSLEREVYEQFF. CDR3 DNA sequence: TGTGCCAGCAGTTTAGAGCGGGAGGTTTATGAGCAGTTCTTC.

The sample holds many counts of this clone. The chain has TRBV19 and TRBJ2-7, with 7 bases that match TRBD2. The CDR3 runs to 14 residues. Trimming cost V 4 bases and J 2 bases; bases outside gene matches: 5. CDR1 is LNHDA and CDR2 is SQIVND in the germline V gene (reference sequence). The CDR3 region is CASSTYGTTYEQYF. As DNA, the CDR3 is TGTGCCAGTAGTACCTACGGGACTACCTACGAGCAGTACTTC.

In its sample, this clone ranks as medium-sized. The V and J genes are TRBV6-4 and TRBJ2-2; D gene uncertain. CDR3 length equals 13 residues. CDR1 is MRHNA, CDR2 SNTAGT, per germline. The V gene lost 4 bases and the J gene lost 7 bases, with 10 bases spanning the gap. DNA of the CDR3: TGTGCCAGCAGTGTCACATTTGGCGGGGAGCTGTTTTTT. Encoded protein: CASSVTFGGELFF.

The rearrangement uses TRBV6-1 and TRBJ2-5; D perhaps matches TRBD1 (5 bases). The V gene's germline CDR1 is MNHNS and CDR2 SASEGT. The CDR3 is made up of 17 amino acids. Trimming cost V 1 base and J 2 bases, with 17 bases left between them. The chain's CDR3 is CASSEGDSLIRQETQYF. CDR3 nucleotide sequence: TGTGCCAGCAGTGAAGGCGACAGCCTTATTCGACAAGAGACCCAGTACTTC.

This clone has ten or more counts. The V gene is TRBV7-2, the J gene TRBJ2-7; 9 bases are shared with TRBD2. Germline V gene data show CDR1 as SGHTA and CDR2 as FQGNSA. CDR3 length equals 15 residues. V dropped 1 base and J dropped 3; count of bases not matched to a gene: 4. CDR3 protein: CASSLDPREGYEQYF. The CDR3 nucleotides read TGTGCCAGCAGCTTAGACCCGCGGGAGGGCTACGAGCAGTACTTC.

The table lists this clone with many counts. The chain uses TRBV3-1 and TRBJ2-7; 8 bases are shared with TRBD2. The CDR3 length is 15 residues. Germline lookup yields CDR1 LGHDT and CDR2 YNNKEL (reference sequence). With 1 base clipped from V and 1 base from J, the junction kept 3 bases outside the gene matches. The CDR3 reads CASSQGGTRSYEQYF. In nucleotides, the CDR3 is TGTGCCAGCAGCCAAGGGGGGACTAGGTCCTACGAGCAGTACTTC.

Ten or more counts support this clone. The chain joins TRBV4-3 to TRBJ2-1; TRBD2 agrees at 10 bases. The CDR3 consists of 18 residues. The ends lost 1 base at V and 6 bases at J; junction bases unmatched: 12. Germline V lookup: CDR1 LGHNA, CDR2 YSLEER. CDR3 DNA: TGCGCCAGCAGCCAAGCTGGACTAGCGGAGCGACGGGGCAATGAGCAGTTCTTC. This sequence encodes CASSQAGLAERRGNEQFF.

This clone appeared many times. At one of its ends the junction is not consistent with the germline gene, which may arise from a read error. The sample contains more than one DNA sequence encoding this CDR3. The chain uses TRBV6-1 and TRBJ1-4; 10 positions agree with TRBD1. Germline V gene lookup returns CDR1 MNHNS and CDR2 SASEGT. The CDR3 runs to 14 residues. DNA for the CDR3: TGTGCCAGCAGCGAAGGGACAGGGGTCGAAGAACTGTTTTTT. Its translation is CASSEGTGVEELFF.

This clone has a count of ten or more. V usage is TRBV7-9 and J usage is TRBJ1-2; 7 bases match TRBD1. The CDR3 contains 12 residues. V lost 3 bases and J lost 5; bases outside the gene matches: 0. The germline gives CDR1 SEHNR, CDR2 FQNEAQ (reference sequence). The DNA for the CDR3 is TGTGCCAGCAGCTTGACAGGGTATGGCTACACCTTC. It yields the protein CASSLTGYGYTF.

This clone was recorded many times. This sequence joins TRBV4-1 and TRBJ2-5; the D is unclear. The germline CDR1 and CDR2 sequences are MGHRA and YSYEKL. CDR3 length: 14 amino acids. Trimming stripped 0 bases from V and 5 bases from J, with 10 bases between. CDR3 in amino acids: CASSQDRSEETQYF. CDR3 coding DNA: TGCGCCAGCAGCCAAGATAGAAGCGAGGAGACCCAGTACTTC.

This clone was counted at least ten times. The chain is built from TRBV30 and TRBJ1-5; D is uncertain. The CDR3 has 13 residues. Trimming cost V 5 bases and J 5 bases, with 13 bases left between them. The germline V gene encodes CDR1 GTSNPN and CDR2 SVGIG (reference sequence). This CDR3 is CAWAGRIDQPQHF. CDR3 DNA: TGTGCCTGGGCTGGGAGAATAGATCAGCCCCAGCATTTT.

This clone was counted at least ten times. The chain is built from TRBV4-3 and TRBJ2-1; TRBD2 matches 8 bases. Germline V CDR1 and CDR2: LGHNA, YSLEER. This CDR3 has 16 amino acids. After removal of 0 bases from V and 2 bases from J, the junction contained 3 bases not matched to a gene. This chain's CDR3 is CASSQEAGEPYNEQFF. DNA for the CDR3: TGCGCCAGCAGCCAAGAAGCGGGAGAACCCTACAATGAGCAGTTCTTC.

This clone was found many times. The chain combines TRBV4-2 with TRBJ1-1, with a possible D match to TRBD1 (5 bases). V gave up 0 bases and J gave up 8 bases, with 10 bases separating them. This CDR3 has 13 amino acids. CDR1 and CDR2 from the germline V gene are LGHNA and YNFKEQ. The CDR3: CASSQDSNREAFF. CDR3 coding DNA: TGTGCCAGCAGCCAAGATTCTAACAGGGAAGCTTTCTTT.

By proportion, this clone is medium-sized. This rearrangement joins TRBV27 to TRBJ2-7, with no clear D. V was shortened by 2 bases and J by 0 bases, with 11 bases between the two germline ends. CDR1 is MNHEY and CDR2 is SMNVEV in the germline V gene (reference sequence). This CDR3 has 15 amino acids. The CDR3 loop reads CASSLGGKSSYEQYF. CDR3 nucleotide sequence: TGTGCCAGCAGTTTAGGCGGTAAAAGCTCCTACGAGCAGTACTTC.

This clone was seen just once. The V gene is TRBV5-8, the J gene TRBJ1-1; D not resolved. CDR1 is SGHTS and CDR2 is YDEGEE in the germline V gene. Trimming left V 2 bases short and J 2 bases short, with 13 bases between. The CDR3 sequence is 15 residues long. This CDR3 reads CASSFFAGPNTEAFF. CDR3 bases: TGTGCCAGCAGCTTTTTTGCCGGCCCCAACACTGAAGCTTTCTTT.

At least ten counts were recorded for this clone. This chain joins TRBV20-1 and TRBJ2-2; maybe TRBD1 (7 bases). Germline V gene data show CDR1 as DFQATT and CDR2 as SNEGSKA (reference sequence). The V end was cut by 6 bases, the J end by 4 bases, with 15 bases between. There are 14 residues in the CDR3. CDR3 region: CSALTGRGTGELFF. CDR3 nucleotides: TGCAGTGCGCTGACAGGGCGGGGCACCGGGGAGCTGTTTTTT.

The table lists this clone with a few counts. The chain uses TRBV28 and TRBJ1-6; unclear D gene. V lost 8 bases and J 10 bases, leaving 9 bases between the germline ends. This CDR3 region has 11 residues. Germline V gives CDR1 MDHEN, CDR2 SYDVKM. The CDR3 region has the DNA TGTGCCAGCGGTTCTTTATCACCCCTCCACTTT. Its protein is CASGSLSPLHF.

This clone has more than one count but fewer than ten. This may be a read error, as it is one base from a much larger clone. The rearrangement links TRBV10-3 to TRBJ1-1, with a possible D match to TRBD1 (5 bases). CDR1 is ENHRY and CDR2 is SYGVKD in the germline V gene. The CDR3 runs 15 residues. Trimming removed 4 bases from V and 0 bases from J, with 12 bases in between. Here the CDR3 DNA reads TGTGCCATCAGTGTCGGGGCAACCCTGAACACTGAAGCTTTCTTT. Protein product: CAISVGATLNTEAFF.